Each of the 5 T cell receptor beta chains below was sequenced from the same sample in a study of cytomegalovirus exposure and HLA in healthy donors. PCR amplification relied on 60 Vbeta primers (plus 13 Jbeta primers). Generated by immunoSEQ multiplex PCR, the TCRdb table keeps only in-frame clones and is missing some. Of hundreds of thousands of clones listed, around four fifths are singletons. The sequencing sample was made of PBMCs. The source is a boy aged 2 to 9 in good health and CMV-seronegative.

The chain recombines TRBV12-5 with TRBJ1-5; 8 bases agree with TRBD1. The germline V gene has CDR1 LGHNT and CDR2 FRNRAP. V dropped 5 bases and J dropped 6; count of bases not matched to a gene: 18. The CDR3 totals 18 residues. The DNA of the CDR3 is TGTGCTAGTGGTCACAGAAACCAAGGACAGGGATGGAGTCAGCCCCAGCATTTT. Translation: CASGHRNQGQGWSQPQHF.

The table lists this clone with a count of one. The junction differs from germline at one of its ends, possibly a read error. This chain links TRBV9 with TRBJ2-3, with D unresolved. There are 14 residues in the CDR3. The germline V gene has CDR1 SGDLS and CDR2 YYNGEE. CDR3 amino acids: CASSVVAVPDTQCF. The CDR3 DNA reads as TGTGCCAGCAGCGTAGTGGCAGTTCCAGATACGCAGTGTTTT. The entire variable domain, with the rest obtained from reference TRBV9 and TRBJ2-3, is as follows: DSGVTQTPKHLITATGQRVTLRCSPRSGDLSVYWYQQSLDQGLQFLIQYYNGEERAKGNILERFSAQQFPDLHSELNLSSLELGDSALYFCASSVVAVPDTQCFGPGTRLTVL.

This chain joins TRBV6-6 and TRBJ1-2; tentatively, D is TRBD1 (5 bases). This CDR3 spans 12 amino acids. V lost 6 bases and J lost 5, with 10 bases in between. The germline V gene has CDR1 MNHNY and CDR2 SVGAGI (reference sequence). In nucleotides, the CDR3 is TGTGCCAGCAGGACAGACGTATATGGCTACACCTTC. Protein product: CASRTDVYGYTF.

The chain has TRBV14 and TRBJ1-1, with D uncertain. The CDR3 runs 15 residues. Germline V gene lookup returns CDR1 SGHDN and CDR2 FVKESK. Trimming shortened V by 0 bases and J by 4 bases, and 12 bases separated the two germline ends. CDR3: CASSQDRGSGTEAFF. CDR3 in DNA: TGTGCCAGCAGCCAAGATCGAGGGTCGGGCACTGAAGCTTTCTTT.

The genes are TRBV7-9 and TRBJ2-5; 9 bases are a match to TRBD1. CDR1 SEHNR and CDR2 FQNEAQ come from the germline V gene (reference sequence). With V trimmed by 5 bases and J by 1 base, 8 bases remained unmatched. The CDR3 totals 16 residues. CDR3 amino acids: CASSQQGAQSQETQYF. Here the CDR3 DNA reads TGTGCCAGCAGCCAACAGGGGGCTCAGAGCCAAGAGACCCAGTACTTC. The full variable domain, its missing parts supplied by reference TRBV7-9 and TRBJ2-5, is DTGVSQNPRHKITKRGQNVTFRCDPISEHNRLYWYRQTLGQGPEFLTYFQNEAQLEKSRLLSDRFSAERPKGSFSTLEIQRTEQGDSAMYLCASSQQGAQSQETQYFGPGTRLLVL.